This paragraph reports one TCR beta chain. Its antigen is not identified. Germline V gives CDR1 MNHEY, CDR2 SMNVEV (reference sequence). V shed 4 bases and J 8 bases; nucleotides not matched to a gene: 7. CDR3 length: 14 amino acids. The source of the sample is a study of cytomegalovirus exposure and HLA in healthy donors. Findings of the study overall: Analyzed later, association rates of TCRs varied across HLA loci, with DRB1 most and HLA-C fewest. Across donors, most TCRs were seen rarely, yet some public ones were widespread.

Primers: 60 Vbeta forward and 13 Jbeta reverse. Only in-frame clones appear in the TCRdb table, and some are missing; sequencing was by immunoSEQ multiplex PCR. The table lists some 120,000 clones, 65% to 85% of them singletons, with less than 3% in the top ten. What was sequenced was PBMCs. This TCR was sampled from a woman in her forties in good health and CMV-seropositive. J is TRBJ1-4 and V is TRBV27, with 7 bases fitting TRBD1. CDR3 sequence reads: CASSSQGRSEKLFF. For the CDR3, the DNA is TGTGCCAGCAGTTCACAGGGGAGGAGCGAAAAACTGTTTTTT.